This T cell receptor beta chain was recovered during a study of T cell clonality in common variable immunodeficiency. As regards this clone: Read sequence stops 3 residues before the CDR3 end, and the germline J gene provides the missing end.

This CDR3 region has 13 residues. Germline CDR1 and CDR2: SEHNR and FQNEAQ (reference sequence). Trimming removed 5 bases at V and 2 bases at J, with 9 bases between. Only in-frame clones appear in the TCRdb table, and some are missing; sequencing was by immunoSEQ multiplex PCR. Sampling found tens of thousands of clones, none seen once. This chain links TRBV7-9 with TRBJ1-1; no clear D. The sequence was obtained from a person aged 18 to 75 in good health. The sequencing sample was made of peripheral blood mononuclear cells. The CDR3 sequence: CASSIGRNTEAFF. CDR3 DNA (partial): TGTGCCAGCAGCATAGGCAGAAACACTGAA.